The sequence of this T cell receptor (beta chain) was determined in a study of T cell changes during pregnancy in multiple sclerosis. CDR1 and CDR2 (germline): MNHEY, SVGAGI. This CDR3 is 15 amino acids long. Trimming cost V 5 bases and J 1 base; bases outside gene matches: 2. Sequencing used immunoSEQ multiplex PCR; TCRdb keeps in-frame clones, though not all of them. The sample lists about 100,000 clones, 92% occurring once. This sample comprised peripheral blood, obtained after pregnancy. The receptor comes from a female donor with multiple sclerosis, enrolled in a pregnancy study. The chain uses TRBV6-5 and TRBJ1-1, with 12 bases identical to TRBD1. The CDR3 is CASSLGQGANTEAFF. The CDR3 bases are TGTGCCAGCAGTCTGGGACAGGGGGCGAACACTGAAGCTTTCTTT.